One sample yielded the 18 T cell receptor beta chains listed below, sequenced in a study of blood T cell repertoires in COVID-19. Here immunoSEQ multiplex PCR was the method, and the copy in TCRdb shows in-frame clones only, minus some. The table lists about 180,000 clones, 75% to 90% of them singletons. The sequencing input was peripheral blood. The receptors were sampled from an older woman with acute or convalescent COVID-19.

This sequence joins TRBV7-9 and TRBJ2-7, with 7 bases identical to TRBD1. The CDR3 is made up of 15 amino acids. V lost 0 bases and J lost 3; bases outside the gene matches: 5. Germline V gene lookup returns CDR1 SEHNR and CDR2 FQNEAQ (reference sequence). The CDR3 region has the DNA TGTGCCAGCAGCTTAGCTTGGACAGGCAGCTACGAGCAGTACTTC. It yields the protein CASSLAWTGSYEQYF.

The chain carries TRBV19 and TRBJ2-1; D gene ambiguous. The CDR3 runs 14 residues. The V gene lost 3 bases and the J gene lost 4 bases, with 10 bases spanning the gap. CDR1 LNHDA and CDR2 SQIVND come from the germline V gene (reference sequence). The CDR3 DNA follows: TGTGCCAGTAGTATCCTCCAGTCATACAATGAGCAGTTCTTC. This codes for CASSILQSYNEQFF. The whole variable domain, filled in from reference TRBV19 and TRBJ2-1, reads DGGITQSPKYLFRKEGQNVTLSCEQNLNHDAMYWYRQDPGQGLRLIYYSQIVNDFQKGDIAEGYSVSREKKESFPLTVTSAQKNPTAFYLCASSILQSYNEQFFGPGTRLTVL.

The chain carries TRBV10-2 and TRBJ1-5; the match to TRBD1 covers 9 bases. The CDR3 loop spans 16 amino acids. Unmatched junction bases numbered 4, after V lost 0 bases and J lost 4 bases. The germline CDR1 and CDR2 sequences are WSHSY and SAAADI. CDR3 DNA sequence: TGCGCCAGCAGTGAGTCCCCGGGACAGGGTAATCAGCCCCAGCATTTT. This codes for CASSESPGQGNQPQHF.

V is TRBV6-2 or TRBV6-3 and J is TRBJ1-5, with TRBD1 matching over 7 bases. There are 14 residues in the CDR3. Trimming cost V 4 bases and J 7 bases; bases outside gene matches: 7. Germline CDR1 MNHEY, CDR2 SVGEGT. This chain's CDR3 is CASSWWGDSQPQHF. The CDR3 DNA reads TGTGCCAGCAGTTGGTGGGGGGACAGCCAGCCCCAGCATTTT.

This clone turned up a few times. This chain links TRBV7-2 with TRBJ2-3, with a weak D call TRBD1 (6 bases). Per germline, CDR1 SGHTA and CDR2 FQGNSA. V was clipped by 5 bases and J by 0 bases, with 12 bases between them. The CDR3 is 15 amino acids. As DNA, the CDR3 is TGTGCCAGCAGCCGCGGACAGTTAAGCACAGATACGCAGTATTTT. Translating gives CASSRGQLSTDTQYF.

This chain connects TRBV9 to TRBJ1-3; 9 positions agree with TRBD1. There are 16 residues in the CDR3. V lost 3 bases to trimming and J lost 3 bases; unmatched junction nucleotides: 7. CDR1 is SGDLS, CDR2 YYNGEE, per germline. CDR3 protein: CASSAVTGGGGNTIYF. CDR3 DNA sequence: TGTGCCAGCAGCGCCGTAACAGGGGGCGGTGGAAACACCATATATTTT.

V is TRBV5-5 and J is TRBJ2-3; 12 nucleotides agree with TRBD2. With 0 bases clipped from V and 2 bases from J, the junction kept 10 bases outside the gene matches. CDR3 length: 19 residues. Germline values: CDR1 SGHKS, CDR2 YYEKEE (reference sequence). The CDR3 reads CASSLVLAGGFGSTDTQYF. CDR3 DNA: TGTGCCAGCAGCTTGGTCCTAGCGGGGGGGTTTGGGTCCACAGATACGCAGTATTTT.

The V and J genes are TRBV6-5 and TRBJ1-2; tentatively, D is TRBD1 (6 bases). The germline CDR1 and CDR2 sequences are MNHEY and SVGAGI. Trimming took off 6 bases at V and 4 bases at J, with 18 bases between the two ends. The CDR3 covers 15 residues. The CDR3 region is CASRTTGDRSYGYTF. CDR3 coding DNA: TGTGCCAGCAGGACAACGGGCGACAGGAGCTATGGCTACACCTTC.

The V call is TRBV7-9, the J call TRBJ1-1, with 7 bases matching TRBD1. From germline, CDR1 is SEHNR and CDR2 FQNEAQ (reference sequence). With 8 bases clipped from V and 7 bases from J, the junction kept 13 bases outside the gene matches. This CDR3 contains 14 residues. Here the CDR3 reads CASYARGAQDEAFF. The CDR3 region has the DNA TGTGCCAGCTACGCCAGGGGGGCGCAGGATGAAGCTTTCTTT.

The CDR3 here is CASSSNSNQPQHF. CDR3 in DNA: TGTGCCAGCAGCTCCAATAGCAATCAGCCCCAGCATTTT. The chain employs TRBV7-2 and TRBJ1-5; D ambiguous. With 4 bases removed from V and 0 bases from J, the gap between germline ends came to 4 bases. Germline V CDR1 and CDR2: SGHTA, FQGNSA. CDR3 length: 13 residues.

This clone was seen only once. This sequence joins TRBV15 and TRBJ2-3; TRBD2 matches at 16 bases. With V trimmed by 3 bases and J by 4 bases, 4 bases remained unmatched. CDR3 length: 17 amino acids. CDR1 is LNHNV and CDR2 is YYDKDF in the germline V gene (reference sequence). Here the CDR3 DNA reads TGTGCCACCAGCAGCGGGACTAGCGGGGGGGCCCCAGATACGCAGTATTTT. Its protein product is CATSSGTSGGAPDTQYF.

This clone came up once. The gene calls are TRBV6-5 and TRBJ2-5, with TRBD2 as a possible D gene (7 bases). The CDR3 extends over 15 amino acids. The germline gives CDR1 MNHEY, CDR2 SVGAGI. Trimming pared 2 bases from V and 8 bases from J, leaving 18 bases between. The CDR3 bases are TGTGCCAGCAGTTACATGTTCGAGGGGGGGCAAACCCAGTACTTC. The encoded protein is CASSYMFEGGQTQYF.

The chain has TRBV27 and TRBJ1-1; possibly TRBD1 for D (5 bases). Germline V gene sequence: CDR1 MNHEY, CDR2 SMNVEV (reference sequence). This CDR3 is built from 15 residues. V was cut by 7 bases and J by 5 bases, with 20 bases left in between. The DNA of the CDR3 is TGTGCCAGCAATTTCTTGGCAGGGAAGGGGACTGAAGCTTTCTTT. Protein: CASNFLAGKGTEAFF.

This sequence joins TRBV6-1 and TRBJ2-5; tentative D call: TRBD2 (6 bases). Germline-derived CDR1 and CDR2 are MNHNS and SASEGT. The CDR3 has 15 amino acids. V was trimmed by 1 base and J by 5 bases, leaving 14 bases between them. CDR3 sequence reads: CASSEGDWEEETQYF. The CDR3 DNA reads as TGTGCCAGCAGTGAAGGGGATTGGGAGGAGGAGACCCAGTACTTC.

The chain couples TRBV4-2 to TRBJ1-2; possibly TRBD1 for D (5 bases). Between the trimmed V and J ends, which lost 0 bases and 0 bases, there was a span of 17 bases. Germline loops: CDR1 LGHNA, CDR2 YNFKEQ. The CDR3 has 18 amino acids. The CDR3 protein is CASSQDLADRGTNYGYTF. The CDR3 coding sequence is TGTGCCAGCAGCCAAGATCTCGCGGATCGGGGGACTAACTATGGCTACACCTTC.

V is TRBV3-1 (or the pseudogene TRBV3-2) and J is TRBJ2-1; TRBD1 agrees at 9 bases. Per the germline V gene, CDR1 is LGHDT and CDR2 is YNNKEL (reference sequence). The trim removed 0 bases at V and 7 bases at J, leaving 13 bases unmatched. The CDR3 spans 18 residues. As DNA, the CDR3 is TGTGCCAGCAGCCAAGATCTTGTGGGACAGGGTATCCGAAATGAGCAGTTCTTC. Its translation is CASSQDLVGQGIRNEQFF.

This sequence joins TRBV6-4 and TRBJ2-1; D not certain. V dropped 2 bases and J dropped 5 bases, with 7 bases sitting between them. Germline values: CDR1 MRHNA, CDR2 SNTAGT. This CDR3 has 13 amino acids. CDR3 nucleotide sequence: TGTGCCAGCAGTGACGGTGGGCACAATGAGCAGTTCTTC. Translating it yields CASSDGGHNEQFF.

The genes are TRBV28 and TRBJ1-2; D possibly corresponds to TRBD1 (6 bases). CDR3 length: 16 residues. Trimming took 6 bases from V and 2 from J, leaving 19 bases between them. Germline-derived CDR1 and CDR2 are MDHEN and SYDVKM. CDR3 bases: TGTGCCAGCAGCTCCTCTTTGGGGGGGCGGAACTATGGCTACACCTTC. Amino acids: CASSSSLGGRNYGYTF.